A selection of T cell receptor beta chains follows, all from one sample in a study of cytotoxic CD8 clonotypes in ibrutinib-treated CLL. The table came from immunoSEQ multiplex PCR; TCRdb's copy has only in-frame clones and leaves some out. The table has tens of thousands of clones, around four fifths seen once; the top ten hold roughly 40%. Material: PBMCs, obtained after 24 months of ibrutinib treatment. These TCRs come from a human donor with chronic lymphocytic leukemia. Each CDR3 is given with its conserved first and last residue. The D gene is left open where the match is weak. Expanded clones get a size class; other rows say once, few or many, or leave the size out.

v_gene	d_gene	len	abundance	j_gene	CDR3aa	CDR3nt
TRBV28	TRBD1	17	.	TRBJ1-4	CASSLRTSGGGREKLFF	TGTGCCAGCAGTTTACGTACCTCAGGGGGCGGCCGTGAAAAACTGTTTTTT
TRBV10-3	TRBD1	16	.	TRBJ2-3	CAISESRDRVTDTQYF	TGTGCCATCAGTGAGTCGAGGGACAGGGTCACAGATACGCAGTATTTT
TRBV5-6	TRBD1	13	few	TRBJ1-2	CASSSYRGAGYTF	TGTGCCAGCAGCTCTTACAGGGGTGCCGGCTACACCTTC
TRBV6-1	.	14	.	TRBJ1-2	CASTLGAANYGYTF	TGTGCCAGCACCCTAGGGGCAGCTAACTATGGCTACACCTTC
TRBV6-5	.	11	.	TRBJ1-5	CASRGVSAQHF	TGTGCCAGCAGAGGGGTGTCGGCCCAGCATTTT
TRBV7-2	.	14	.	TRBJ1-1	CASSLGGRNTEAFF	TGTGCCAGCAGCTTAGGCGGGCGCAACACTGAAGCTTTCTTT
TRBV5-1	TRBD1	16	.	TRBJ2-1	CASRLSAGTDSNEQFF	TGCGCCAGCAGGTTATCCGCCGGGACAGACTCCAATGAGCAGTTCTTC
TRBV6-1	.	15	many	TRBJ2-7	CASSEEGGLTYEQYF	TGTGCCAGCAGTGAAGAGGGGGGACTCACCTACGAGCAGTACTTC
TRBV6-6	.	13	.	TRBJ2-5	CASTGPGQETQYF	TGTGCCAGCACCGGGCCTGGCCAAGAGACCCAGTACTTC
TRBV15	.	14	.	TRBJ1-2	CATSRGNRNYGYTF	TGTGCCACCAGCAGAGGGAATAGAAACTATGGCTACACCTTC
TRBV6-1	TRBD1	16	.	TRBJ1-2	CASREHGTGGDYGYTF	TGTGCCAGCAGAGAACATGGGACAGGCGGCGACTATGGCTACACCTTC
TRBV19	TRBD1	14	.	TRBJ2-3	CASSDRGRTDTQYF	TGTGCCAGTAGCGACAGGGGGCGCACAGATACGCAGTATTTT
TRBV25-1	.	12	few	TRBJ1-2	CASGGGVYGYTF	TGTGCCAGCGGTGGGGGGGTTTATGGCTACACCTTC
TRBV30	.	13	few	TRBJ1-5	CAWSQTRGQPQHF	TGTGCCTGGAGCCAAACTAGGGGTCAGCCCCAGCATTTT
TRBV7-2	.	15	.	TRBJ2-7	CASSAPAGPIHEQYF	TGTGCCAGCAGCGCGCCGGCGGGACCAATCCACGAGCAGTACTTC